A single sample gave rise to the 8 T cell receptor beta chains below, sequenced in a study of OX40 agonist ivuxolimab in advanced cancers. Here immunoSEQ multiplex PCR was the method, and the copy in TCRdb shows in-frame clones only, minus some. The sample consists of under 70,000 clones, 85% to 90% of them appearing once. This specimen was CD4+ or CD8+ T cells sorted from blood, taken in a trial of the OX40 agonist ivuxolimab. The receptors were sampled from an adult with an advanced solid tumor such as melanoma, head and neck, liver or kidney cancer.

This clone has more than one count but fewer than ten. The chain links TRBV19 to TRBJ1-2; tentatively, D is TRBD1 (5 bases). Between the trimmed V and J ends, which lost 5 bases and 3 bases, there was a span of 10 bases. This CDR3 has 13 residues. CDR1 LNHDA and CDR2 SQIVND come from the germline V gene (reference sequence). The CDR3 region is CASSLTVYYGYTF. CDR3 bases: TGTGCCAGTAGTTTGACAGTCTACTATGGCTACACCTTC.

This rearrangement joins TRBV9 to TRBJ2-3, with D possibly matching TRBD2 (5 bases). Germline assignment: CDR1 SGDLS and CDR2 YYNGEE. The length of the CDR3 is 15 residues. V was pared by 1 base and J by 5 bases, with 14 bases between. The CDR3 bases are TGTGCCAGCAGCGTAAGGGTCGGAGGTCAAGATACGCAGTATTTT. Translated, it gives CASSVRVGGQDTQYF.

The rearrangement joins TRBV18 to TRBJ1-3, with no clear D. The ends were cut back, 0 bases at V and 4 bases at J, with 7 bases in the middle. This CDR3 spans 14 amino acids. Germline CDR1 is KGHSH and CDR2 is LQKENI. CDR3: CASSPPVRGNTIYF. The DNA for the CDR3 is TGTGCCAGCTCACCACCAGTTCGAGGAAACACCATATATTTT.

CDR3 sequence (DNA): TGTGCCAGCAGCGAACACAGGCTGGCTTCTGTTGATGAGCAGTTCTTC. Translating gives CASSEHRLASVDEQFF. The genes are TRBV9 and TRBJ2-1, with a tentative D call TRBD1 (5 bases). The CDR3 runs to 16 residues. From germline, CDR1 is SGDLS and CDR2 YYNGEE. V lost 3 bases to trimming and J lost 8 bases, with 21 bases between them.

The chain employs TRBV19 and TRBJ1-5; D uncertain. This CDR3 has 16 residues. Trimming stripped 1 base from V and 6 bases from J, with 16 bases between. Germline V lookup: CDR1 LNHDA, CDR2 SQIVND (reference sequence). The CDR3 reads CASSIASRGSGQPQHF. The CDR3 region has the DNA TGTGCCAGTAGTATAGCCAGTCGGGGTTCGGGTCAGCCCCAGCATTTT.

The chain links TRBV7-8 to TRBJ1-1; 8 bases fit TRBD1. This CDR3 region has 17 residues. V lost 3 bases and J lost 0; bases outside the gene matches: 9. Germline V gene data show CDR1 as SGHVS and CDR2 as FQNEAQ. The CDR3 protein is CASSFSQGAVLNTEAFF. CDR3 sequence (DNA): TGTGCCAGCAGCTTTTCGCAGGGGGCTGTATTGAACACTGAAGCTTTCTTT.

This clone has a single count. The gene calls are TRBV28 and TRBJ1-1; D ambiguous. The CDR3 runs to 15 residues. V lost 2 bases and J lost 2, with 12 bases in between. The germline V gene has CDR1 MDHEN and CDR2 SYDVKM. For the CDR3, the DNA is TGTGCCAGCAGTTTACGGTCAGAATTAAACACTGAAGCTTTCTTT. Its protein is CASSLRSELNTEAFF.

This chain links TRBV10-2 with TRBJ2-1; TRBD2 aligns across 14 bases. CDR1 WSHSY and CDR2 SAAADI come from the germline V gene. The J segment lost 3 bases and the V segment lost 6 bases, leaving 1 base of the junction unmatched. The CDR3 is 15 residues long. The CDR3 coding sequence is TGCGCCAGCAGGGGGACTAGCGGGAGCTACAATGAGCAGTTCTTC. Residues: CASRGTSGSYNEQFF.